This T cell receptor (beta chain) is drawn from a study of PD-1 blockade in mismatch repair-deficient tumors. Study information: Enrolled about 2012-2016, patients had progressing, pretreated mismatch repair-deficient cancers of over nine types.

The method was immunoSEQ multiplex PCR; TCRdb's version includes in-frame clones alone and lacks a portion of them. The sample carries over 75,000 clones, about 84% recorded once. Regarding this clone: Antigen: not known.

From germline, CDR1 is SNHLY and CDR2 FYNNEI. The CDR3 totals 13 residues. After removal of 4 bases from V and 2 bases from J, the junction contained 0 bases not matched to a gene. PCR or immunohistochemistry showed mismatch repair deficiency in every enrolled patient. Whole-study results and caveats: After pembrolizumab, tumor-resident clones rose rapidly, then generally contracted before radiologic responses.

The specimen was peripheral blood, collected 12 weeks after starting pembrolizumab. V usage is TRBV2 and J usage is TRBJ2-7, with 9 bases that match TRBD2. This sequence was found in an adult with mismatch repair-deficient cancer. This CDR3 reads CASSGTSAYEQYF. DNA for the CDR3: TGTGCCAGCAGTGGGACTAGCGCCTACGAGCAGTACTTC.